This TCR beta chain was sequenced for a study of T cell responses to AZD1222 COVID-19 vaccine. Points from the study as a whole: White British ancestry dominated among donors, who included more females, and clonal diversity was possibly underestimated.

For this clone: Its target is unknown.

V dropped 3 bases and J dropped 1 base, with 15 bases sitting between them. CDR1 is MGHRA, CDR2 YSYEKL, per germline. The CDR3 runs 17 residues. Some clones are missing from TCRdb's copy, which holds only in-frame ones; the method was immunoSEQ multiplex PCR. Found here are over 110,000 clones, 92% of them singletons; the top ten hold less than 9.5%. The sample was peripheral blood, taken 28 days after the second AZD1222 dose. This chain links TRBV4-1 with TRBJ1-4; D might be TRBD1 (5 bases). The receptor's source is an adult who received the AZD1222 COVID-19 vaccine. DNA of the CDR3: TGCGCCAGCAGCCACCTACTTAGGGGCCAAACTAATGAAAAACTGTTTTTT. Translation gives CASSHLLRGQTNEKLFF.